These 20 T cell receptor beta chains were sequenced from one sample in a study of cytomegalovirus exposure and HLA in healthy donors. Both 60 Vbeta primers and 13 Jbeta primers went into the PCR. Data came from immunoSEQ multiplex PCR; TCRdb stores just in-frame clones and leaves some out. The sample contains 75,000 to 95,000 clones, just under 90% of which appear only once. What was sequenced was PBMCs. The receptors originated from a man between 18 and 29 years old in good health and CMV-seronegative.

V is TRBV19 and J is TRBJ2-3; 11 bases agree with TRBD2. After removal of 8 bases from V and 4 bases from J, the junction contained 5 bases not matched to a gene. The CDR3 runs to 14 residues. CDR1 and CDR2 (germline): LNHDA, SQIVND (reference sequence). The CDR3 nucleotides read TGTGCCAGTGCAACTAGCGGGAGAGCAGATACGCAGTATTTT. This encodes CASATSGRADTQYF. Together with reference TRBV19 and TRBJ2-3, the CDR3 gives the full variable domain: DGGITQSPKYLFRKEGQNVTLSCEQNLNHDAMYWYRQDPGQGLRLIYYSQIVNDFQKGDIAEGYSVSREKKESFPLTVTSAQKNPTAFYLCASATSGRADTQYFGPGTRLTVL.

The chain uses TRBV5-4 and TRBJ1-3; D might be TRBD1 (5 bases). The CDR3 length is 17 residues. With 4 bases removed from V and 0 bases from J, the gap between germline ends came to 17 bases. Germline CDR1 reads SGHNT; CDR2 reads YYREEE (reference sequence). The CDR3 DNA is TGTGCCAGCAGCGCGGGGGGGAATTCCGCCTCTGGAAACACCATATATTTT. It translates to CASSAGGNSASGNTIYF.

This chain joins TRBV6-5 and TRBJ2-2; TRBD1 aligns across 7 bases. Germline CDR1 is MNHEY and CDR2 is SVGAGI. This CDR3 is 13 amino acids long. Losses at the gene ends were 8 bases for V and 6 bases for J; bases not matched to a gene: 6. CDR3 in DNA: TGTGCCAGCTGCTTAGGGGGCCCCGGGGAGCTGTTTTTT. This sequence encodes CASCLGGPGELFF.

This clone was seen once. The chain has TRBV7-2 and TRBJ2-7; a possible D gene is TRBD1 (5 bases). The CDR3 spans 15 residues. Trimming shortened V by 1 base and J by 2 bases, and 12 bases separated the two germline ends. The germline V gene has CDR1 SGHTA and CDR2 FQGNSA. CDR3 amino acids: CASSLGQGKAYEQYF. The CDR3 bases are TGTGCCAGCAGCTTAGGGCAGGGAAAGGCCTACGAGCAGTACTTC. Variable domain in full (rest from reference TRBV7-2 and TRBJ2-7): GAGVSQSPSNKVTEKGKDVELRCDPISGHTALYWYRQSLGQGLEFLIYFQGNSAPDKSGLPSDRFSAERTGGSVSTLTIQRTQQEDSAVYLCASSLGQGKAYEQYFGPGTRLTVT.

The V gene is TRBV19, the J gene TRBJ1-5; D call uncertain. CDR1 LNHDA and CDR2 SQIVND come from the germline V gene (reference sequence). This CDR3 is 13 amino acids long. V gave up 6 bases and J gave up 10 bases, with 16 bases separating them. The CDR3 coding sequence is TGTGCCAGTAGCTCATCGAGTTCCCTACCCCAGCATTTT. Amino acids: CASSSSSSLPQHF.

The chain employs TRBV6-6 and TRBJ2-7; 11 nucleotides match TRBD1. The germline V gene encodes CDR1 MNHNY and CDR2 SVGAGI (reference sequence). The V segment lost 4 bases and the J segment 6 bases; nucleotides outside the gene matches: 5. The CDR3 is made up of 14 amino acids. CDR3 bases: TGTGCCAGCAGTTTAGCCGGGACAGGGGGCGAGCAGTACTTC. Protein product: CASSLAGTGGEQYF.

This clone has just one count. The CDR3 spells CATRFLGGGEKLFF. In nucleotides, the CDR3 is TGTGCCACCAGGTTCCTGGGGGGTGGTGAAAAACTGTTTTTT. The chain uses TRBV15 and TRBJ1-4; maybe TRBD1 (5 bases). The CDR3 contains 14 residues. V was shortened by 6 bases and J by 7 bases, with 15 bases between the two germline ends. Germline CDR1 is LNHNV and CDR2 is YYDKDF (reference sequence).

The gene calls are TRBV4-2 and TRBJ1-3, with TRBD1 matching 7 bases. The V gene end was trimmed by 8 bases and the J gene end by 1 base; junction bases not matched to a gene: 8. CDR1 is LGHNA, CDR2 YNFKEQ, per germline. The CDR3 spans 15 residues. The CDR3 sequence: CASRSQGQSGNTIYF. CDR3 coding DNA: TGTGCCAGCCGGTCACAGGGGCAATCTGGAAACACCATATATTTT.

This clone was recorded only once. The sample holds other DNA sequences that translate to the same CDR3. This sequence joins TRBV10-3 and TRBJ2-7; TRBD1 agrees at 9 bases. This CDR3 contains 16 residues. The germline CDR1 and CDR2 sequences are ENHRY and SYGVKD. The junction had 10 bases not matched to a gene; V was cut back by 6 bases and J by 1 base. The CDR3 DNA is TGTGCCATCAGCGGAGCCGGACAGGGGCATTCCTACGAGCAGTACTTC. This sequence encodes CAISGAGQGHSYEQYF.

The genes are TRBV7-9 and TRBJ1-1; 7 bases match TRBD1. The length of the CDR3 is 16 residues. Germline CDR1 SEHNR, CDR2 FQNEAQ (reference sequence). V trimming: 5 bases; J trimming: 3 bases; junction bases outside the gene matches: 12. The CDR3 here is CASSPRTGLMDTEAFF. CDR3 sequence (DNA): TGTGCCAGCAGCCCCCGGACAGGATTAATGGACACTGAAGCTTTCTTT. Full variable domain (outside the CDR3, taken from reference TRBV7-9 and TRBJ1-1): DTGVSQNPRHKITKRGQNVTFRCDPISEHNRLYWYRQTLGQGPEFLTYFQNEAQLEKSRLLSDRFSAERPKGSFSTLEIQRTEQGDSAMYLCASSPRTGLMDTEAFFGQGTRLTVV.

This clone was seen a few times. One end of the junction fails to match germline, which may point to a read error. The J gene is TRBJ1-2, the V gene TRBV7-9, with D perhaps matching TRBD1 (6 bases). Germline lookup yields CDR1 SEHNR and CDR2 FQNEAQ (reference sequence). This CDR3 is 16 amino acids long. CDR3 sequence reads: CSSSPLVSGGRYGYTF. DNA of the CDR3: TGTTCCAGCAGCCCTCTGGTGTCGGGGGGCCGCTATGGCTACACCTTC.

This rearrangement joins TRBV5-1 to TRBJ1-4; D is undetermined. This CDR3 has 15 residues. CDR1 and CDR2 from the germline V gene are SGHRS and YFSETQ. Trimming cost V 0 bases and J 4 bases, with 10 bases left between them. The CDR3 DNA is TGCGCCAGCAGCTTGGGGGCAGGATATAATGAAAAACTGTTTTTT. Its translation: CASSLGAGYNEKLFF.

This clone appeared a single time. The chain joins TRBV7-9 to TRBJ1-1; D is ambiguous. The CDR3 runs to 16 residues. Germline V lookup: CDR1 SEHNR, CDR2 FQNEAQ (reference sequence). Between the trimmed V and J ends, which lost 5 bases and 1 base, there was a span of 17 bases. In DNA form, the CDR3 reads TGTGCCAGCAGCCCTCTAGTGGGTTTGTCGAACACTGAAGCTTTCTTT. Residues: CASSPLVGLSNTEAFF.

This clone was observed a handful of times. The CDR3 loop is CASSPSDTQYF. In DNA form, the CDR3 reads TGTGCCAGCTCTCCTTCAGATACGCAGTATTTT. The V and J genes are TRBV18 and TRBJ2-3; no definite D call. The germline CDR1 and CDR2 sequences are KGHSH and LQKENI. The CDR3 spans 11 residues. V gave up 6 bases and J gave up 4 bases, with 5 bases separating them.

In its sample, this clone was seen a few times. The chain uses TRBV28 and TRBJ2-5; 7 bases line up with TRBD1. Gene TRBJ2-7 matches the end of the DNA better, so the J call may be wrong. The CDR3 covers 17 residues. CDR1 MDHEN and CDR2 SYDVKM come from the germline V gene. CDR3 in DNA: TGTGCCAGCAGTTTAATGAGGGGGCGCCGTTTTTTTGTCGAGCAGTACTTC. Its protein product is CASSLMRGRRFFVEQYF.

The CDR3 DNA follows: TGTGCCAGTAATTCACAGGCGGCCCAGCCCCAGCATTTT. This encodes CASNSQAAQPQHF. The chain carries TRBV19 and TRBJ1-5; D is possibly TRBD1 (5 bases). CDR3 length equals 13 residues. V was pared by 7 bases and J by 7 bases, with 14 bases between. Germline loops: CDR1 LNHDA, CDR2 SQIVND (reference sequence).

This sequence joins TRBV4-3 and TRBJ1-2, with 7 bases identical to TRBD1. This CDR3 region has 15 residues. With 4 bases clipped from V and 5 bases from J, the junction kept 10 bases outside the gene matches. Germline V gene lookup returns CDR1 LGHNA and CDR2 YSLEER. As DNA, the CDR3 is TGCGCCAGCAGCCTTTTCACAGGGGCTGAGTATGGCTACACCTTC. Translated: CASSLFTGAEYGYTF.

Points on this clone: The junction does not match germline at one end; this may be a read error. The chain uses TRBV10-3 and TRBJ2-3; 8 positions agree with TRBD2. CDR1 and CDR2 (germline): ENHRY, SYGVKD. CDR3 length: 15 residues. This CDR3 is CAISDPGLEIEAQYF. CDR3 nucleotide sequence: TGTGCTATCAGTGATCCGGGACTAGAAATTGAGGCGCAGTATTTT.

This chain links TRBV10-1 with TRBJ1-5, with 8 bases identical to TRBD1. This CDR3 region has 15 residues. The J segment lost 6 bases and the V segment lost 5 bases, leaving 9 bases of the junction unmatched. Germline values: CDR1 WNHNN, CDR2 SYGVQD (reference sequence). CDR3 bases: TGCGCCAGCAGTTCACTCAGGGGGCAGCGTCAGCCCCAGCATTTT. It specifies CASSSLRGQRQPQHF.

V usage is TRBV6-4 and J usage is TRBJ2-7; 8 bases align to TRBD2. The germline CDR1 and CDR2 sequences are MRHNA and SNTAGT. With V trimmed by 9 bases and J by 0 bases, 13 bases remained unmatched. The CDR3 contains 16 residues. The CDR3 is CARKAPGGPNSYEQYF. CDR3 in DNA: TGTGCCAGGAAAGCGCCGGGGGGGCCTAACTCCTACGAGCAGTACTTC.